The rows below give T cell receptor beta chains drawn from one sample of a study of T cell responses to AZD1222 COVID-19 vaccine. Some clones are missing from TCRdb's copy, which holds only in-frame ones; the method was immunoSEQ multiplex PCR. The sample comprises over 50,000 clones, roughly 83% of which are singletons, and about a quarter rests with the top ten. Material: peripheral blood, obtained on day 0 of AZD1222 vaccination. The receptors come from an adult in good health. Each CDR3 is given with its conserved first and last residue. D genes are given only for firm matches. Size is stated for part of the rows, as once, few or many counts, or as a class when the clone is expanded.

CDR3 DNA: TGTGCCACCACCGGCCTAACGGAACGACATACGCAGTATTTT
CDR3 protein: CATTGLTERHTQYF
V gene: TRBV19
clone size: NA
CDR3 length: 14
D gene: NA
J gene: TRBJ2-3

CDR3 DNA: TGTGCCAGCAGTTTAGCGGGGACAGCGACTGAAGCTTTCTTT
CDR3 protein: CASSLAGTATEAFF
V gene: TRBV27
clone size: NA
CDR3 length: 14
D gene: TRBD1
J gene: TRBJ1-1

CDR3 DNA: TGTGCCAGCACTGCAACCCGGGACACTAATTCACCCCTCCACTTT
CDR3 protein: CASTATRDTNSPLHF
V gene: TRBV25-1
clone size: once
CDR3 length: 15
D gene: NA
J gene: TRBJ1-6

CDR3 DNA: TGCGCCAGCAGCTTGAATATTGGCTTAGATACGCAGTATTTT
CDR3 protein: CASSLNIGLDTQYF
V gene: TRBV5-1
clone size: NA
CDR3 length: 14
D gene: NA
J gene: TRBJ2-3

CDR3 DNA: TGTGCCAGCAGACCACGACAGGGGCAGGGGGGAGCTTTCTTT
CDR3 protein: CASRPRQGQGGAFF
V gene: TRBV3-1/TRBV3-2
clone size: NA
CDR3 length: 14
D gene: TRBD1
J gene: TRBJ1-1

CDR3 DNA: TGTGCCAGCAGTTTCAAGACTAGCGGGAGGCTGTTGTACTTC
CDR3 protein: CASSFKTSGRLLYF
V gene: TRBV28
clone size: NA
CDR3 length: 14
D gene: TRBD2
J gene: TRBJ2-7

CDR3 DNA: TGCGCCAGCAGCTCCGGGACTAGCGGCACAGATACGCAGTATTTT
CDR3 protein: CASSSGTSGTDTQYF
V gene: TRBV5-1
clone size: NA
CDR3 length: 15
D gene: TRBD2
J gene: TRBJ2-3

CDR3 DNA: TGTGCCAGCAGTTTAGGGGTCGGCTACACCTTC
CDR3 protein: CASSLGVGYTF
V gene: TRBV28
clone size: NA
CDR3 length: 11
D gene: NA
J gene: TRBJ1-2

CDR3 DNA: TGTGCCAGCAGCTCCTACCGACTGGACTATGGCTACACCTTC
CDR3 protein: CASSSYRLDYGYTF
V gene: TRBV9
clone size: once
CDR3 length: 14
D gene: NA
J gene: TRBJ1-2

CDR3 DNA: TGTGCCAGCAGTTACTTCGGCCAATCTGGAAACACCATATATTTT
CDR3 protein: CASSYFGQSGNTIYF
V gene: TRBV6-5
clone size: NA
CDR3 length: 15
D gene: NA
J gene: TRBJ1-3

CDR3 DNA: TGTGCCGCAAGGACAGGGGGCTCATCTGGAAACACCATATATTTT
CDR3 protein: CAARTGGSSGNTIYF
V gene: TRBV6-5
clone size: NA
CDR3 length: 15
D gene: TRBD1
J gene: TRBJ1-3

CDR3 DNA: TGTGCCAGCAGCCAAGCAGGGGCCGATGAAAAACTGTTTTTT
CDR3 protein: CASSQAGADEKLFF
V gene: TRBV3-1/TRBV3-2
clone size: NA
CDR3 length: 14
D gene: NA
J gene: TRBJ1-4

CDR3 DNA: TGTGCCAGCAGCCAAGTAAGGGGGAACTATGGCTACACCTTC
CDR3 protein: CASSQVRGNYGYTF
V gene: TRBV3-1/TRBV3-2
clone size: NA
CDR3 length: 14
D gene: NA
J gene: TRBJ1-2

CDR3 DNA: TGTGCCAGTAGGGAAACCGGGACAAGGAAACACAATGAGCAGTTCTTC
CDR3 protein: CASRETGTRKHNEQFF
V gene: TRBV19
clone size: NA
CDR3 length: 16
D gene: NA
J gene: TRBJ2-1

CDR3 DNA: TGTGCCTGGAAGGAGGGCCAACAGTTCTTC
CDR3 protein: CAWKEGQQFF
V gene: TRBV30
clone size: NA
CDR3 length: 10
D gene: NA
J gene: TRBJ2-1

CDR3 DNA: TGTGCCAGCAGCGAACCGGTGACAGGGTATGGCTACACCTTC
CDR3 protein: CASSEPVTGYGYTF
V gene: TRBV11-2
clone size: NA
CDR3 length: 14
D gene: TRBD1
J gene: TRBJ1-2

CDR3 DNA: TGTGCCAGCAGCCCAGGGGGGGCGAAGACCTACGAGCAGTACTTC
CDR3 protein: CASSPGGAKTYEQYF
V gene: TRBV7-3
clone size: NA
CDR3 length: 15
D gene: NA
J gene: TRBJ2-7

CDR3 DNA: TGTGCCAGCAGTGCAACAGGTTTTAACACAGATACGCAGTATTTT
CDR3 protein: CASSATGFNTDTQYF
V gene: TRBV7-3
clone size: few
CDR3 length: 15
D gene: NA
J gene: TRBJ2-3

CDR3 DNA: TGCAGCGTGACGACAGGGCGGAGAGGCACCGGGGAGCTGTTTTTT
CDR3 protein: CSVTTGRRGTGELFF
V gene: TRBV29-1
clone size: NA
CDR3 length: 15
D gene: TRBD1
J gene: TRBJ2-2

CDR3 DNA: TGCGCCAGCAGCCCCGGGGCAGACCAGCTCTACGAGCAGTACTTC
CDR3 protein: CASSPGADQLYEQYF
V gene: TRBV4-1
clone size: NA
CDR3 length: 15
D gene: NA
J gene: TRBJ2-7

CDR3 DNA: TGTGCCAGCAGCTACAGGGACGTTCAGGAGACCCAGTACTTC
CDR3 protein: CASSYRDVQETQYF
V gene: TRBV5-8
clone size: NA
CDR3 length: 14
D gene: NA
J gene: TRBJ2-5

CDR3 DNA: TGTGCCAGCAGCTTTGCTTGGCTAAACTCTGGAAACACCATATATTTT
CDR3 protein: CASSFAWLNSGNTIYF
V gene: TRBV11-2
clone size: NA
CDR3 length: 16
D gene: NA
J gene: TRBJ1-3

CDR3 DNA: TGTGCCAGTACCAATGAAGCGCAGGGGGACTATAATTCACCCCTCCACTTT
CDR3 protein: CASTNEAQGDYNSPLHF
V gene: TRBV19
clone size: NA
CDR3 length: 17
D gene: TRBD1
J gene: TRBJ1-6

CDR3 DNA: TGTGCCAGCAGCTTGGGGCGGGAGGGTATCCCCTACGAGCAGTACTTC
CDR3 protein: CASSLGREGIPYEQYF
V gene: TRBV5-6
clone size: NA
CDR3 length: 16
D gene: TRBD2
J gene: TRBJ2-7

CDR3 DNA: TGTGCCAGCAGACCAGGGGGCGCGGACGGGGAGCTGTTTTTT
CDR3 protein: CASRPGGADGELFF
V gene: TRBV28
clone size: NA
CDR3 length: 14
D gene: TRBD1
J gene: TRBJ2-2

CDR3 DNA: TGTGCCAGCAGTGCCCGGATGGGGGGGGGCACTGAAGCTTTCTTT
CDR3 protein: CASSARMGGGTEAFF
V gene: TRBV25-1
clone size: NA
CDR3 length: 15
D gene: NA
J gene: TRBJ1-1

CDR3 DNA: TGTGCCAGCAGCGCCCGACAGGGGGCAACCTACGAGCAGTACTTC
CDR3 protein: CASSARQGATYEQYF
V gene: TRBV9
clone size: NA
CDR3 length: 15
D gene: TRBD1
J gene: TRBJ2-7

CDR3 DNA: TGTGCCAGCAGTTTATCGGGGGCAGGGGGCGGGTACGAGCAGTACTTC
CDR3 protein: CASSLSGAGGGYEQYF
V gene: TRBV27
clone size: NA
CDR3 length: 16
D gene: TRBD1
J gene: TRBJ2-7

CDR3 DNA: TGTGCCAGCAGACCAGGACACCTCCCCTACGAGCAGTACTTC
CDR3 protein: CASRPGHLPYEQYF
V gene: TRBV6-5
clone size: few
CDR3 length: 14
D gene: NA
J gene: TRBJ2-7

CDR3 DNA: TGTGCCAGCAGAGGACAGGGTGTAAATTCACCCCTCCACTTT
CDR3 protein: CASRGQGVNSPLHF
V gene: TRBV6-5
clone size: NA
CDR3 length: 14
D gene: TRBD1
J gene: TRBJ1-6

CDR3 DNA: TGTGCCAGCAGACCGACTAGCGGGGGGACCTACGAGCAGTACTTC
CDR3 protein: CASRPTSGGTYEQYF
V gene: TRBV28
clone size: once
CDR3 length: 15
D gene: TRBD2
J gene: TRBJ2-7

CDR3 DNA: TGCAGCGTAGGGGACAGGGTAGGAGAAAAACTGTTTTTT
CDR3 protein: CSVGDRVGEKLFF
V gene: TRBV29-1
clone size: NA
CDR3 length: 13
D gene: TRBD1
J gene: TRBJ1-4

CDR3 DNA: TGCGCCGCGAGGGAAGACTATCTTAATGAGCAGTTCTTC
CDR3 protein: CAAREDYLNEQFF
V gene: TRBV10-2
clone size: few
CDR3 length: 13
D gene: NA
J gene: TRBJ2-1

CDR3 DNA: TGTGCCAGCACAGCTTACCAGGGTATGAACACTGAAGCTTTCTTT
CDR3 protein: CASTAYQGMNTEAFF
V gene: TRBV11-2
clone size: NA
CDR3 length: 15
D gene: NA
J gene: TRBJ1-1

CDR3 DNA: TGTGCCAGCAGCTCCGCAACAGGGGGCTCCTACGAGCAGTACTTC
CDR3 protein: CASSSATGGSYEQYF
V gene: TRBV7-6
clone size: NA
CDR3 length: 15
D gene: TRBD1
J gene: TRBJ2-7

CDR3 DNA: TGTGCCAGTAGTAGGGGCGAACTGCGTAGCAATCAGCCCCAGCATTTT
CDR3 protein: CASSRGELRSNQPQHF
V gene: TRBV19
clone size: NA
CDR3 length: 16
D gene: NA
J gene: TRBJ1-5

CDR3 DNA: TGTGCCAGTAGTGCCGGACAGGGGCCTAATCAGCCCCAGCATTTT
CDR3 protein: CASSAGQGPNQPQHF
V gene: TRBV19
clone size: few
CDR3 length: 15
D gene: TRBD1
J gene: TRBJ1-5

CDR3 DNA: TGTGCCAGCAGCTTGGACAGGGGGTTTAGCACAGATACGCAGTATTTT
CDR3 protein: CASSLDRGFSTDTQYF
V gene: TRBV5-5
clone size: NA
CDR3 length: 16
D gene: TRBD1
J gene: TRBJ2-3

CDR3 DNA: TGTGCCAGCAGCTTGGCAGGGGACGTCGGCACTGAAGCTTTCTTT
CDR3 protein: CASSLAGDVGTEAFF
V gene: TRBV5-4
clone size: NA
CDR3 length: 15
D gene: NA
J gene: TRBJ1-1

CDR3 DNA: TGTGCCAGCAGCTTAGACCTCTGGAGTCCGAGCTCTGGAAACACCATATATTTT
CDR3 protein: CASSLDLWSPSSGNTIYF
V gene: TRBV11-3
clone size: few
CDR3 length: 18
D gene: NA
J gene: TRBJ1-3

CDR3 DNA: TGTGCCAGCAGCCCGGTTAGGGCACCGAATCAGCCCCAGCATTTT
CDR3 protein: CASSPVRAPNQPQHF
V gene: TRBV6-5
clone size: NA
CDR3 length: 15
D gene: NA
J gene: TRBJ1-5

CDR3 DNA: TGTGCCAGCAGCTTTTCAGCGGGAGGGGAGACCCAGTACTTC
CDR3 protein: CASSFSAGGETQYF
V gene: TRBV7-2
clone size: NA
CDR3 length: 14
D gene: TRBD2
J gene: TRBJ2-5

CDR3 DNA: TGTGCCAGCAGCGGCGGACAGGGAAGGTCCTACGAGCAGTACTTC
CDR3 protein: CASSGGQGRSYEQYF
V gene: TRBV14
clone size: NA
CDR3 length: 15
D gene: TRBD1
J gene: TRBJ2-7

CDR3 DNA: TGTGCCAGCAGCTCCTCAACAGGGGGCGAAGAGACCCAGTACTTC
CDR3 protein: CASSSSTGGEETQYF
V gene: TRBV7-3
clone size: NA
CDR3 length: 15
D gene: TRBD1
J gene: TRBJ2-5

CDR3 DNA: TGCGCCAGCAGCCAAGATAGGCAGGTTTCTGGCTACACCTTC
CDR3 protein: CASSQDRQVSGYTF
V gene: TRBV4-1
clone size: NA
CDR3 length: 14
D gene: NA
J gene: TRBJ1-2

CDR3 DNA: TGTGCCAGCAGTTATTCTGGACAGGGGCGCAACGATGAGCAGTTCTTC
CDR3 protein: CASSYSGQGRNDEQFF
V gene: TRBV6-2/TRBV6-3
clone size: NA
CDR3 length: 16
D gene: TRBD1
J gene: TRBJ2-1

CDR3 DNA: TGTGCCAGCAGCACCTGGACAGGGGTCTACGAGCAGTACTTC
CDR3 protein: CASSTWTGVYEQYF
V gene: TRBV7-2
clone size: NA
CDR3 length: 14
D gene: TRBD1
J gene: TRBJ2-7

CDR3 DNA: TGTGCCAGCAGCCCAGATCTGGGACAGGGCTCCCACGAGCAGTACTTC
CDR3 protein: CASSPDLGQGSHEQYF
V gene: TRBV7-2
clone size: NA
CDR3 length: 16
D gene: TRBD1
J gene: TRBJ2-7

CDR3 DNA: TGCGCCAGGAGCAACCTCTCCCGAGCGGGAGCGTGGAACGAGCAGTACTTC
CDR3 protein: CARSNLSRAGAWNEQYF
V gene: TRBV23-1
clone size: NA
CDR3 length: 17
D gene: TRBD2
J gene: TRBJ2-7

CDR3 DNA: TGTGCCATCAGCCCACAGGGGGCGTCCGTCACTGAAGCTTTCTTT
CDR3 protein: CAISPQGASVTEAFF
V gene: TRBV10-3
clone size: NA
CDR3 length: 15
D gene: TRBD1
J gene: TRBJ1-1

CDR3 DNA: TGTGCCAGCAGGACAGTCCGGGAAAGCTACGAGCAGTACTTC
CDR3 protein: CASRTVRESYEQYF
V gene: TRBV6-5
clone size: NA
CDR3 length: 14
D gene: NA
J gene: TRBJ2-7

CDR3 DNA: TGTGCCACCAGTCGGCAAGACACCAATCAGCCCCAGCATTTT
CDR3 protein: CATSRQDTNQPQHF
V gene: TRBV24-1
clone size: once
CDR3 length: 14
D gene: NA
J gene: TRBJ1-5

CDR3 DNA: TGTGCCAGCCGGACAGACTTGGGGAATGAGCAGTTCTTC
CDR3 protein: CASRTDLGNEQFF
V gene: TRBV27
clone size: NA
CDR3 length: 13
D gene: NA
J gene: TRBJ2-1

CDR3 DNA: TGCGCCAGCAGCACTTGGACAGCGAACACTGAAGCTTTCTTT
CDR3 protein: CASSTWTANTEAFF
V gene: TRBV5-1
clone size: NA
CDR3 length: 14
D gene: NA
J gene: TRBJ1-1